The clone carrying this T cell receptor beta chain showed up just a few times. The sample belongs to a study of PD-1 blockade in classical Hodgkin lymphoma. Trimming removed 3 bases from V and 2 bases from J; junction bases left unmatched: 2. This CDR3 contains 15 residues. Germline lookup yields CDR1 SGHVS and CDR2 FNYEAQ. Time point reported: cycle 4 day 1 (C4D1), after 6 weeks of nivolumab. Each of the patients experienced relapse following autologous stem cell transplantation, and their brentuximab vedotin exposure differed. Magnetic negative selection of thawed PBMCs yielded the CD8+ T cells. Generated by immunoSEQ multiplex PCR, the TCRdb table keeps only in-frame clones and is missing some. The sample yields about 4,900 clones, less than 75% seen once.

This chain joins TRBV7-6 and TRBJ2-1; 9 bases match TRBD2. The sequence derives from a human donor with classical Hodgkin lymphoma. Specimen: CD8+ T cells from blood, collected before the fourth cycle of nivolumab. The CDR3 reads CASSFIAGAYNEQFF. For the CDR3, the DNA is TGTGCCAGCAGCTTTATAGCGGGGGCCTACAATGAGCAGTTCTTC.